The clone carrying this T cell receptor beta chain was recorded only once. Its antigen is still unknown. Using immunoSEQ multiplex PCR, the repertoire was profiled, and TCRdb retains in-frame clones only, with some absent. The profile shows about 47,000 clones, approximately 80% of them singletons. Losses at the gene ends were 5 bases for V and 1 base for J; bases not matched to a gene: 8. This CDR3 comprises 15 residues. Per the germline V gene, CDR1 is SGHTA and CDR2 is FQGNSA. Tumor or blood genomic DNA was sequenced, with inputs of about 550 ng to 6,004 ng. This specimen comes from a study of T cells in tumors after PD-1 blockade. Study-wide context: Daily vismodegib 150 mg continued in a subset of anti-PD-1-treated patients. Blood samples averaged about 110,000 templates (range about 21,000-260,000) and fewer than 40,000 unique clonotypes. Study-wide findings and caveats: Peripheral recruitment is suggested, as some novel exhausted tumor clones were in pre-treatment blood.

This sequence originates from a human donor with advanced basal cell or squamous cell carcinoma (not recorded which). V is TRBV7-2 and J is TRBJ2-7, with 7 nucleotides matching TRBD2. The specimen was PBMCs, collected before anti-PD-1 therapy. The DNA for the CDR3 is TGTGCCAGCAGCGGGGGACGAGCGGGGTCCTACGAGCAGTACTTC. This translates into CASSGGRAGSYEQYF.